This TCR beta chain comes out of a study of tumor-infiltrating lymphocytes in primary liver carcinoma. In the study overall: The patients included men and women who were aged 30 to 69 years.

Per germline, CDR1 ENHRY and CDR2 SYGVKD. Trimming took 6 bases from V and 7 from J, leaving 13 bases between them. This CDR3 comprises 13 residues. This clonotype was detected a few times. What it recognizes is unknown. General study findings and limits: Tumors reached a significantly greater top-250-clone fraction than blood did (p = 0.039).

With around 500 ng total RNA as template and a constant-region primer, TCR beta cDNA was made. A slightly modified ARM-PCR protocol with three nested multiplex PCR rounds produced these TCR beta libraries. The first two PCR rounds used TRBV1-TRBV30 primers with a Cbeta primer, roughly 10 cycles each. TCRdb reprocessed the multiplex PCR reads via MiXCR and lists one record per CDR3 protein. The data show about 21,000 distinct CDR3 sequences, 65% to 85% seen once. Both RNA and DNA were isolated together from about 21-30 mg of bulk tissue that had not been sorted. Surgeons resected the patients' primary liver carcinomas. The sampling covered five separate regions of each tumor.

This sequence joins TRBV10-3 and TRBJ2-1, with TRBD1 as a possible D gene (5 bases). This TCR was sampled from a man aged 35 to 55 with primary liver carcinoma and hepatitis B virus infection. The sequencing input was liver tumor tissue from sampling region 1. Subset reported: tumor region T1, superior pole. The CDR3 DNA sequence: TGTGCCATCAGCGGCATGGGGCTAAATGAGCAGTTCTTC. Protein product: CAISGMGLNEQFF.